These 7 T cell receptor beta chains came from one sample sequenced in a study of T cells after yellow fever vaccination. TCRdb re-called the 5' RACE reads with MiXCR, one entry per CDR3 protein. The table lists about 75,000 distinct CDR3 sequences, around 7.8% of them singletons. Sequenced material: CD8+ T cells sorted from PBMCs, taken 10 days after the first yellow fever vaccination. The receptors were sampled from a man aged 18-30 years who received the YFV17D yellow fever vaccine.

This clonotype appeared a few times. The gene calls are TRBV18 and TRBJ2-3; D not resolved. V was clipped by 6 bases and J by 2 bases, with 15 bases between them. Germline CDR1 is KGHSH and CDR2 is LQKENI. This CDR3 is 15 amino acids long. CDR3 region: CASSPPSRLTDTQYF. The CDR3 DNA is TGTGCCAGCTCGCCCCCCTCCCGCCTCACAGATACGCAGTATTTT.

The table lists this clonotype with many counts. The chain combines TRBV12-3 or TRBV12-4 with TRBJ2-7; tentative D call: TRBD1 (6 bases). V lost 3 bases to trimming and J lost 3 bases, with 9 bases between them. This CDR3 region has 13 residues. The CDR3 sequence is CASSFLDSYEQYF. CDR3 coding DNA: TGTGCCAGCAGTTTTCTGGACAGCTACGAGCAGTACTTC.

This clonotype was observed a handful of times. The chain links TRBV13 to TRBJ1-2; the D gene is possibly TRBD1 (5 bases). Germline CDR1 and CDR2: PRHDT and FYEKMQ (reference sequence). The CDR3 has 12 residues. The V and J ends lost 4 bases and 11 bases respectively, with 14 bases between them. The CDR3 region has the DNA TGTGCCAGCAGCTACGGGGGGACTGGGTACACCTTC. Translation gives CASSYGGTGYTF.

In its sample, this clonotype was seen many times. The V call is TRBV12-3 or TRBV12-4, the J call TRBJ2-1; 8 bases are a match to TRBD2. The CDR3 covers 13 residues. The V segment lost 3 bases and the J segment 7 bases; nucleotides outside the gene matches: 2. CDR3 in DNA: TGTGCCAGCAGTTTCGGGGGGGCAAATGAGCAGTTCTTC. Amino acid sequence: CASSFGGANEQFF.

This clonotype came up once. The CDR3 spells CASGPYTNEQFF. Written as DNA, the CDR3 is TGTGCTAGTGGTCCTTATACAAATGAGCAGTTCTTC. The rearrangement uses TRBV12-5 and TRBJ2-1; D gene uncertain. V lost 5 bases, J lost 7 bases, and 9 bases lay in between. CDR1 and CDR2 from the germline V gene are LGHNT and FRNRAP. The CDR3 totals 12 residues.

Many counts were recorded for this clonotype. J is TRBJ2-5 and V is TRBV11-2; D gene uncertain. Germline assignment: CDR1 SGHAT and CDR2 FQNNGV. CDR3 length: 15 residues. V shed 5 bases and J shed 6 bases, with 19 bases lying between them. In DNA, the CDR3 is TGTGCCAGCAGCCGTGGCCCGAAACTTTCCCAGACCCAGTACTTC. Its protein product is CASSRGPKLSQTQYF.

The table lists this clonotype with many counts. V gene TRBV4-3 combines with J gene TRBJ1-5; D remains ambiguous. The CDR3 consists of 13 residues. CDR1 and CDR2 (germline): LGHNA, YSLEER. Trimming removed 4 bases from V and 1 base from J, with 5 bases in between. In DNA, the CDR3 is TGCGCCAGCAGCCCCGACAGCAATCAGCCCCAGCATTTT. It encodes CASSPDSNQPQHF.